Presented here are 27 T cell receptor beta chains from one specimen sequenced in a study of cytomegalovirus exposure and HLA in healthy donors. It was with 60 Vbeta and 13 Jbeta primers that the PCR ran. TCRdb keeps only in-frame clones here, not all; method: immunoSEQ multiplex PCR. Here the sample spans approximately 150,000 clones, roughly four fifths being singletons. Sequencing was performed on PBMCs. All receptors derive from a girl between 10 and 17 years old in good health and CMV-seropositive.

CDR3 region: CASSLAGINYGYTF. CDR3 nucleotide sequence: TGTGCCAGCAGCTTGGCAGGGATTAACTATGGCTACACCTTC. The V call is TRBV5-4, the J call TRBJ1-2, with a tentative D call TRBD1 (5 bases). The CDR3 has 14 amino acids. Germline-derived CDR1 and CDR2 are SGHNT and YYREEE (reference sequence). Trimming removed 0 bases at V and 1 base at J, with 7 bases between.

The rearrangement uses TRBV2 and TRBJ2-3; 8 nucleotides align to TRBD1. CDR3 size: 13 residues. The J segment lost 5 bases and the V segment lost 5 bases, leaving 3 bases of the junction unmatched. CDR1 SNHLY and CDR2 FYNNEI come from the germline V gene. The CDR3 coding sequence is TGTGCCAGCAGTCGACAGGGGAGAGATACGCAGTATTTT. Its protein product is CASSRQGRDTQYF. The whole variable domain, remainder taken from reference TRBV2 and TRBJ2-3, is EPEVTQTPSHQVTQMGQEVILRCVPISNHLYFYWYRQILGQKVEFLVSFYNNEISEKSEIFDDQFSVERPDGSNFTLKIRSTKLEDSAMYFCASSRQGRDTQYFGPGTRLTVL.

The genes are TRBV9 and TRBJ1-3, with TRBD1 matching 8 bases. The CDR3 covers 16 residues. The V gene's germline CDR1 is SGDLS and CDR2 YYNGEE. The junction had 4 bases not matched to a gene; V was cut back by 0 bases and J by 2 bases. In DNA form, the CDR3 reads TGTGCCAGCAGCGTAGAAGGCAGGGGGCCTGGAAACACCATATATTTT. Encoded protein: CASSVEGRGPGNTIYF.

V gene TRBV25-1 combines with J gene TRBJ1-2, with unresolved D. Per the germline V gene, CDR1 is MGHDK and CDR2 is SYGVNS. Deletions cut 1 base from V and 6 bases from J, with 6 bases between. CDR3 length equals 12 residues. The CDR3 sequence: CASSEWSDGYTF. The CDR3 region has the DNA TGTGCCAGCAGTGAATGGAGCGATGGCTACACCTTC.

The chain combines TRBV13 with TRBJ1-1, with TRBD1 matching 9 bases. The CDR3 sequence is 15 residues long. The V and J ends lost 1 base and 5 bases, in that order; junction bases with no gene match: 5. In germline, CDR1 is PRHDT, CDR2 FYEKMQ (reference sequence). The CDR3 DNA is TGTGCCAGCAGCTTAGCACAGGGGGCCAGGACTGAAGCTTTCTTT. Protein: CASSLAQGARTEAFF.

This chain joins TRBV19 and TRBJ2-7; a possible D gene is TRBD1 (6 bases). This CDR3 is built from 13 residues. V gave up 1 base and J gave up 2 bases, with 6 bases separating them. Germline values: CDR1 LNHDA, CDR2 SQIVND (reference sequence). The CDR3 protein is CASSIGTAYEQYF. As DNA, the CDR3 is TGTGCCAGTAGTATAGGGACAGCCTACGAGCAGTACTTC.

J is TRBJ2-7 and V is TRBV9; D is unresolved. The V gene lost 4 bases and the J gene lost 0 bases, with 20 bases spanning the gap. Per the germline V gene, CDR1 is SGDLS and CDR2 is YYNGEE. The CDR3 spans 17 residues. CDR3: CASSHNLLGESSYEQYF. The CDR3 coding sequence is TGTGCCAGCAGCCATAACCTGCTGGGCGAGAGCTCCTACGAGCAGTACTTC.

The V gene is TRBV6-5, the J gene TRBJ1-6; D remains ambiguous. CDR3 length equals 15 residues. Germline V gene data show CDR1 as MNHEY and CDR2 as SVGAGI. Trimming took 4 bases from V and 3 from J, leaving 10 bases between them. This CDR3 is CASSFGLRYNSPLHF. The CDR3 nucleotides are TGTGCCAGCAGTTTCGGACTGCGCTATAATTCACCCCTCCACTTT.

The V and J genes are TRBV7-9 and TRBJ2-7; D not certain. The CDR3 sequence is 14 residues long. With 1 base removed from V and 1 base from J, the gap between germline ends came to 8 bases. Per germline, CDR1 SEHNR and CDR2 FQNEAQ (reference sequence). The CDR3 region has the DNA TGTGCCAGCAGCTTAGAATCCCTATCCTACGAGCAGTACTTC. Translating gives CASSLESLSYEQYF. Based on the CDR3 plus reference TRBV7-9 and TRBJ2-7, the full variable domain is DTGVSQNPRHKITKRGQNVTFRCDPISEHNRLYWYRQTLGQGPEFLTYFQNEAQLEKSRLLSDRFSAERPKGSFSTLEIQRTEQGDSAMYLCASSLESLSYEQYFGPGTRLTVT.

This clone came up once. CDR3 DNA sequence: TGTGCCACCAGCAGTAGTAACACTGAAGCTTTCTTT. Translated: CATSSSNTEAFF. This chain links TRBV15 with TRBJ1-1; D is undetermined. V lost 3 bases, J lost 2 bases, and 4 bases lay in between. CDR3 size: 12 residues. Germline-derived CDR1 and CDR2 are LNHNV and YYDKDF (reference sequence).

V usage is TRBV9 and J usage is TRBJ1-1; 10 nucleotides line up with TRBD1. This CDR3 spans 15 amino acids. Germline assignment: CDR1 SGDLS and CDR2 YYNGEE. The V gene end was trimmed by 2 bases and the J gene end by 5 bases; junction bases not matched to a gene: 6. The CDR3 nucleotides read TGTGCCAGCAGCGTGGCCGGGACAGGGGAGACTGAAGCTTTCTTT. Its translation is CASSVAGTGETEAFF.

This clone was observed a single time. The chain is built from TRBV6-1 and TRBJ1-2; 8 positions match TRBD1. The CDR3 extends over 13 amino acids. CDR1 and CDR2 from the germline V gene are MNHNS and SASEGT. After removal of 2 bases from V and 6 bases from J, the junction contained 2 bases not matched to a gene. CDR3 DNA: TGTGCCAGCAGTGAATCGACAGGGGATGGCTACACCTTC. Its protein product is CASSESTGDGYTF.

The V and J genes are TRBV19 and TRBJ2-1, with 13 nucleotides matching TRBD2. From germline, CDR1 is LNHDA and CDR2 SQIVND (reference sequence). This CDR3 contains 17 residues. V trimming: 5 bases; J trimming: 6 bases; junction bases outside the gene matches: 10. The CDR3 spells CASSPSRGTSGANEQFF. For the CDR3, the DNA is TGTGCCAGTAGTCCATCCCGGGGGACTAGCGGGGCCAATGAGCAGTTCTTC.

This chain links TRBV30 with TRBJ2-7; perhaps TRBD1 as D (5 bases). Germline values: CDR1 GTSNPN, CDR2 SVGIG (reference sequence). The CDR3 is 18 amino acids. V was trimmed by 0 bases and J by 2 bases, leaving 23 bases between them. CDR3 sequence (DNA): TGTGCCTGGAGTGTCTATTCTTCCGTTCGAGGCAGGGCCTACGAGCAGTACTTC. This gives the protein CAWSVYSSVRGRAYEQYF.

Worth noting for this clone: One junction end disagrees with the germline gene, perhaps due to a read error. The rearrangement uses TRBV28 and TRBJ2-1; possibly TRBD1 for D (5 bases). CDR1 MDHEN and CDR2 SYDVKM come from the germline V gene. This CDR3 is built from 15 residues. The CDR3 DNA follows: TGTGCCAGCAGTTTCGCCCTGACAGAGCTGCCTAGTTGGGTCTTC. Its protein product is CASSFALTELPSWVF.

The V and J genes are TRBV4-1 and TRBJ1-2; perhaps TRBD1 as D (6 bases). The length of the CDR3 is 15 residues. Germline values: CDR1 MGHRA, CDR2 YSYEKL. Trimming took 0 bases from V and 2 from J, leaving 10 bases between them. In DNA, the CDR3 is TGCGCCAGCAGCCAAGAGGGCCAGGGGAACTATGGCTACACCTTC. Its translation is CASSQEGQGNYGYTF.

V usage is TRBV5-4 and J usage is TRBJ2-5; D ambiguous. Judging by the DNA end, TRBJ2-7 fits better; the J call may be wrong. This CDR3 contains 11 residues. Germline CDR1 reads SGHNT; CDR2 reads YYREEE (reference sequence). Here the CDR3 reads CASSFLYEQYF. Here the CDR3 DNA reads TGTGCCAGCAGCTTTCTTTACGAGCAGTACTTC.

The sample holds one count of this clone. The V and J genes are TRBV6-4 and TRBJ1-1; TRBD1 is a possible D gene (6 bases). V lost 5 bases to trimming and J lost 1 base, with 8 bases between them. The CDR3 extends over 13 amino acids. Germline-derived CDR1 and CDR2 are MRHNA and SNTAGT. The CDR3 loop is CASSPRGNTEAFF. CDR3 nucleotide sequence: TGTGCCAGCAGTCCCAGGGGGAACACTGAAGCTTTCTTT.

The CDR3 DNA is TGTGCCAGTAGTATGCCTCAGGGTACCTACAATGAGCAGTTCTTC. Its protein product is CASSMPQGTYNEQFF. The V and J genes are TRBV19 and TRBJ2-1; maybe TRBD1 (5 bases). The germline V gene has CDR1 LNHDA and CDR2 SQIVND (reference sequence). This CDR3 has 15 residues. Trimming removed 3 bases at V and 2 bases at J, with 11 bases between.

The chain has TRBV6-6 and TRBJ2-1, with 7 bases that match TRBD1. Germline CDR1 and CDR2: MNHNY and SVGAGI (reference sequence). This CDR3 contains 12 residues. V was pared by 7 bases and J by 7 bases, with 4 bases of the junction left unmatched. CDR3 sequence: CASITGVNEQFF. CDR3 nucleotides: TGTGCCAGCATTACAGGGGTTAATGAGCAGTTCTTC.

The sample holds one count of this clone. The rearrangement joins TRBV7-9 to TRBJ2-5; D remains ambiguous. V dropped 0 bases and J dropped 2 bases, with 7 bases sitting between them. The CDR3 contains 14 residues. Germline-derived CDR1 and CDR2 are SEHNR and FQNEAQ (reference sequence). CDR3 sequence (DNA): TGTGCCAGCAGCTTAGCTGCCCAGCAAGAGACCCAGTACTTC. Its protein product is CASSLAAQQETQYF.

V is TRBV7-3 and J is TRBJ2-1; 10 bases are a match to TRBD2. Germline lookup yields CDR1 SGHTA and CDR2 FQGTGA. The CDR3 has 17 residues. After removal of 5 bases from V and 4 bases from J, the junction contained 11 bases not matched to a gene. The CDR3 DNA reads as TGTGCCAGCAGCCCTGGTGAGCGGGGGGGAGCATACAATGAGCAGTTCTTC. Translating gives CASSPGERGGAYNEQFF. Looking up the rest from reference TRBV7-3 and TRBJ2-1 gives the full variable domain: GAGVSQTPSNKVTEKGKYVELRCDPISGHTALYWYRQSLGQGPEFLIYFQGTGAADDSGLPNDRFFAVRPEGSVSTLKIQRTERGDSAVYLCASSPGERGGAYNEQFFGPGTRLTVL.

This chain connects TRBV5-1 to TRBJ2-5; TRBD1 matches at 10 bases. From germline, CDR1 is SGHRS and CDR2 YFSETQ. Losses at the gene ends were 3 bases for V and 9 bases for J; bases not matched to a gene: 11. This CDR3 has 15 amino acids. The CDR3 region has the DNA TGCGCCAGCAGCTCCGGGACAGGGGACGCCATTCCCCAGTACTTC. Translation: CASSSGTGDAIPQYF.

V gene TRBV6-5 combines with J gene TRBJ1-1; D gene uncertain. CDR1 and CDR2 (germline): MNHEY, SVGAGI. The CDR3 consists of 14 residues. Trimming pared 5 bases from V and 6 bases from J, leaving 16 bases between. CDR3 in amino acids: CASSRGSGLSEAFF. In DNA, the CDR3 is TGTGCCAGCAGTCGAGGTAGTGGTTTGTCTGAAGCTTTCTTT.

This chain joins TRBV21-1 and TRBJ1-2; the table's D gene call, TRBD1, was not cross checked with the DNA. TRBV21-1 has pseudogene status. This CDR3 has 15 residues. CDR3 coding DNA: TGTGCCAGCAGTTCAAACAGGGGCCTCAACTATGGCTACACCTTC. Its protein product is CASSSNRGLNYGYTF.

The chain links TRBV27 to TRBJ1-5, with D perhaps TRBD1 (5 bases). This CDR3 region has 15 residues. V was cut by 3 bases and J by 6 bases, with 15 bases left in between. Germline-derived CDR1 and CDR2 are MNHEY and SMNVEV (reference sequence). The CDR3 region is CASSFKGAGSQPQHF. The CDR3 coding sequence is TGTGCCAGCAGTTTTAAAGGCGCAGGGTCTCAGCCCCAGCATTTT.

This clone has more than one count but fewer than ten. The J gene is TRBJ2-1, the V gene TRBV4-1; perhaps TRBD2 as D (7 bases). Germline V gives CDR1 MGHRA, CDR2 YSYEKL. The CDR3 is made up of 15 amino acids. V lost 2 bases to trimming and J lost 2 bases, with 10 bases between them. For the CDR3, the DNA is TGCGCCAGCAGCCAACTAGGGGGGGCCTACAATGAGCAGTTCTTC. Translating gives CASSQLGGAYNEQFF.